This T cell receptor beta chain was captured by sequencing in a study of OX40 agonist ivuxolimab in advanced cancers. In the study overall: Of the patients, three showed partial responses, one with hepatocellular carcinoma and two with cutaneous melanoma.

Germline loops: CDR1 SGHVS, CDR2 FQNEAQ. The V end was cut by 4 bases, the J end by 7 bases, with 14 bases between. The CDR3 has 14 residues. Blood got drawn at baseline, again on cycle 4 day 1, and then on cycle 7 day 1. The data were produced by immunoSEQ multiplex PCR, yet TCRdb's version contains in-frame clones alone and is incomplete. Of 35,000 to 40,000 clones listed, 85% to 90% are singletons. This TCR was recovered from an adult with an advanced solid tumor such as melanoma, head and neck, liver or kidney cancer. The chain carries TRBV7-8 and TRBJ1-5, with D tentatively TRBD1 (5 bases). Source: CD4+ or CD8+ T cells sorted from blood, taken in a trial of the OX40 agonist ivuxolimab. The CDR3 sequence: CASSSKWGEQPQHF. Written as DNA, the CDR3 is TGTGCCAGCAGCTCCAAGTGGGGGGAACAGCCCCAGCATTTT. Full variable domain (outside the CDR3, taken from reference TRBV7-8 and TRBJ1-5): GAGVSQSPRYKVAKRGQDVALRCDPISGHVSLFWYQQALGQGPEFLTYFQNEAQLDKSGLPSDRFFAERPEGSVSTLKIQRTQQEDSAVYLCASSSKWGEQPQHFGDGTRLSIL.